This T cell receptor (beta chain) is from a study of T cell repertoires in cytomegalovirus infection. The wider study: CMV infection together with matching HLA type was indicated by public TCR beta signatures.

Unmatched junction bases numbered 5, after V lost 6 bases and J lost 5 bases. This CDR3 is 13 amino acids long. CDR1 MNHNS and CDR2 SASEGT come from the germline V gene. A few counts support this clonotype. TCRdb itself ran the reads through MiXCR, one entry per CDR3 protein. The table has approximately 180,000 distinct CDR3 sequences, 9.5% seen once; the top ten hold about 4.6%. The chain employs TRBV6-1 and TRBJ2-3; 7 bases agree with TRBD1. This receptor was taken from a human donor in good health (CMV status not recorded). Some clones in this sample may be carry-over from other donors' samples. Specimen: PBMCs. CDR3 bases: TGTGCCAGCAGGTTACAGGGGATAGATACGCAGTATTTT. Its protein product is CASRLQGIDTQYF.